Below, 2 T cell receptor beta chains from the same sample are listed, as sequenced in a study of CD8 T cells in ankylosing spondylitis. These TCRs' antigens remain unknown. TCRdb recomputed calls from the 5' RACE reads with MiXCR, one row per CDR3 protein. This sample has fewer than 450,000 distinct CDR3 sequences, with roughly 15% found just once. General observations from the study: The study identified a TCR beta motif of several highly homologous variants that appeared characteristic of ankylosing spondylitis blood.

Sequencing input: blood, either unsorted or a sorted T cell fraction (not recorded which). The receptor set was obtained from a male donor with ankylosing spondylitis.

This clonotype was picked up a small number of times. The chain combines TRBV3-1 with TRBJ1-2; D may be TRBD1 (5 bases). Trimming removed 1 base at V and 6 bases at J, with 18 bases between. The CDR3 is made up of 16 amino acids. Per the germline V gene, CDR1 is LGHDT and CDR2 is YNNKEL (reference sequence). CDR3 loop: CASSQAGTVTRDGYTF. DNA of the CDR3: TGTGCCAGCAGCCAAGCCGGGACTGTCACGAGGGATGGCTACACCTTC.

V gene TRBV5-5 combines with J gene TRBJ1-2, with 7 bases identical to TRBD1. Germline CDR1 SGHKS, CDR2 YYEKEE (reference sequence). This CDR3 spans 14 amino acids. The trim removed 0 bases at V and 6 bases at J, leaving 5 bases unmatched. The DNA of the CDR3 is TGTGCCAGCAGCTTGGGAGGGGGCGCGGATGGCTACACCTTC. Its protein is CASSLGGGADGYTF.